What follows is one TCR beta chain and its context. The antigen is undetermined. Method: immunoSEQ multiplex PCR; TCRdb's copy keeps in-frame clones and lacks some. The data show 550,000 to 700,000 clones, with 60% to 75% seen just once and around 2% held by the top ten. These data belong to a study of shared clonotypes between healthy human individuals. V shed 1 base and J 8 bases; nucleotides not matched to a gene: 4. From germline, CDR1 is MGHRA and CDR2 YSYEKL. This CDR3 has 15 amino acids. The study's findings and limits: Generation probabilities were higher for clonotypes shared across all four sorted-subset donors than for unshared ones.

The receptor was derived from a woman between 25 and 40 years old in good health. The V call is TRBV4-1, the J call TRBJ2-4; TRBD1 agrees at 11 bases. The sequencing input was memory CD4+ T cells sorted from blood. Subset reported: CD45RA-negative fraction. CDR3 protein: CASSQAGTGGDIQYF. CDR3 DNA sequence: TGCGCCAGCAGCCAAGCGGGGACAGGGGGGGACATTCAGTACTTC.